The 10 T cell receptor beta chains in this list originate from one sample, sequenced in a study of OX40 agonist ivuxolimab in advanced cancers. Clones were read by immunoSEQ multiplex PCR, and TCRdb kept only the in-frame ones, dropping some. The data hold tens of thousands of clones, with roughly three quarters observed a single time. This material consisted of CD4+ or CD8+ T cells sorted from blood, taken in a trial of the OX40 agonist ivuxolimab. Receptors were obtained from an adult with an advanced solid tumor such as melanoma, head and neck, liver or kidney cancer.

About this clone itself: This CDR3 is also generated by other DNA sequences in the sample. This rearrangement joins TRBV2 to TRBJ1-4; D not certain. The V gene's germline CDR1 is SNHLY and CDR2 FYNNEI. The length of the CDR3 is 13 residues. Trimming pared 7 bases from V and 0 bases from J, leaving 6 bases between. CDR3 loop: CASMPTTNEKLFF. The CDR3 DNA reads as TGTGCCAGCATGCCTACAACTAATGAAAAACTGTTTTTT.

This clone was detected once. The chain employs TRBV7-9 and TRBJ2-7, with 8 bases aligning to TRBD1. J gave up 2 bases and V 5 bases, and 5 bases lay outside the gene matches. The germline V gene has CDR1 SEHNR and CDR2 FQNEAQ (reference sequence). CDR3 length equals 14 residues. CDR3 nucleotides: TGTGCCAGCAGCCCAGGGGGCGTCACCTACGAGCAGTACTTC. Its translation is CASSPGGVTYEQYF. The full variable domain, its missing parts supplied by reference TRBV7-9 and TRBJ2-7, is DTGVSQNPRHKITKRGQNVTFRCDPISEHNRLYWYRQTLGQGPEFLTYFQNEAQLEKSRLLSDRFSAERPKGSFSTLEIQRTEQGDSAMYLCASSPGGVTYEQYFGPGTRLTVT.

This clone was recorded once. The chain recombines TRBV28 with TRBJ2-1; D call uncertain. CDR3 size: 14 residues. CDR1 is MDHEN, CDR2 SYDVKM, per germline. The V end was cut by 6 bases, the J end by 5 bases, with 14 bases between. The CDR3 DNA sequence: TGTGCCAGCAGGCCCCGCCGCGGAGACAATGAGCAGTTCTTC. This gives the protein CASRPRRGDNEQFF.

CDR3 DNA: TGTGCCAGCAGCCGCGGAGGACAGGGGGCCGACGAGCAGTACTTC. It encodes CASSRGGQGADEQYF. The V call is TRBV27, the J call TRBJ2-7; 11 nucleotides align to TRBD1. J lost 5 bases, V lost 6 bases, and 9 bases had no gene match. The CDR3 extends over 15 amino acids. Germline V CDR1 and CDR2: MNHEY, SMNVEV (reference sequence).

The chain employs TRBV6-1 and TRBJ2-1; 8 positions agree with TRBD1. The CDR3 loop spans 15 amino acids. Germline values: CDR1 MNHNS, CDR2 SASEGT. The ends lost 7 bases at V and 2 bases at J; junction bases unmatched: 7. CDR3: CASTPDRGPYNEQFF. The CDR3 DNA follows: TGTGCCAGCACTCCCGACAGGGGACCCTACAATGAGCAGTTCTTC.

The genes are TRBV11-2 and TRBJ1-6; D possibly corresponds to TRBD1 (5 bases). The CDR3 runs 15 residues. V lost 5 bases, J lost 5 bases, and 13 bases lay in between. Germline values: CDR1 SGHAT, CDR2 FQNNGV. The CDR3 nucleotides read TGTGCCAGCAGCCCCGGGGGAGGGCATAATTCACCCCTCCACTTT. Amino acid sequence: CASSPGGGHNSPLHF.

This chain connects TRBV27 to TRBJ1-5; maybe TRBD1 (6 bases). This CDR3 has 15 residues. The V gene's germline CDR1 is MNHEY and CDR2 SMNVEV (reference sequence). The germline V and J ends were trimmed by 6 bases and 0 bases, with 12 bases remaining between them. The CDR3 bases are TGTGCCAGCAGATCAGAGGGGGGTAGCAATCAGCCCCAGCATTTT. Its protein is CASRSEGGSNQPQHF.

The rearrangement links TRBV19 to TRBJ2-2; D might be TRBD1 or TRBD2, each matching 5 bases. The CDR3 has 15 amino acids. CDR1 and CDR2 (germline): LNHDA, SQIVND (reference sequence). V was trimmed by 6 bases and J by 1 base, leaving 12 bases between them. The CDR3 loop is CASSRHGGNTGELFF. The CDR3 region has the DNA TGTGCCAGTAGCCGCCATGGGGGGAACACCGGGGAGCTGTTTTTT.

This chain links TRBV29-1 with TRBJ2-7; 11 positions agree with TRBD2. Germline V CDR1 and CDR2: SQVTM, ANQGSEA. There are 13 residues in the CDR3. The ends lost 6 bases at V and 0 bases at J; junction bases unmatched: 1. CDR3 sequence: CSVGTSGSYEQYF. CDR3 sequence (DNA): TGCAGCGTCGGGACTAGCGGCTCCTACGAGCAGTACTTC.

The V and J genes are TRBV27 and TRBJ2-1, with 11 bases aligning to TRBD2. Trimming removed 8 bases from V and 4 bases from J; junction bases left unmatched: 10. Germline CDR1 reads MNHEY; CDR2 reads SMNVEV (reference sequence). The CDR3 is made up of 16 amino acids. The CDR3 sequence: CASGPLAGGLYNEQFF. The DNA of the CDR3 is TGTGCCAGCGGACCCCTAGCGGGAGGCCTTTACAATGAGCAGTTCTTC.